A selection of T cell receptor beta chains follows, all from one sample in a study of CD8+ T cells in alopecia areata. Method: immunoSEQ multiplex PCR; TCRdb's copy keeps in-frame clones and lacks some. The data hold 180,000 or so clones, with just over 65% observed a single time. The sample here was CD8+ T cells sorted from blood, taken at week 0. The receptors were sampled from a human donor with alopecia areata. Both conserved end residues are part of each CDR3. A D gene is named only where the DNA matches it firmly. Rows give clone size only sometimes, using once, few, many, or a class for an expanded clone.

v_call	j_call	d_call	clone_size	cdr3_nt	cdr3_aa
TRBV19	TRBJ2-1	NA	few	TGTGCCAGTACCTCTCTTGGTGGCGTTGGGGCAAACAATGAGCAGTTCTTC	CASTSLGGVGANNEQFF
TRBV7-9	TRBJ2-7	NA	NA	TGTGCCAGCAGCTTAGGGGACGGACGCTACGAGCAGTACTTC	CASSLGDGRYEQYF
TRBV4-2	TRBJ2-7	NA	NA	TGTGCCAGCAGCCAGGGGCAGACCTACGAGCAGTACTTC	CASSQGQTYEQYF
TRBV5-1	TRBJ2-7	NA	few	TGCGCCAGCAGCGCCAGGAGGGAGGCCCACTACGAGCAGTACTTC	CASSARREAHYEQYF
TRBV25-1	TRBJ2-5	NA	NA	TGTGCCAGCAGTGTCGACAGGAAAGAGACCCAGTACTTC	CASSVDRKETQYF
TRBV7-9	TRBJ2-1	NA	NA	TGTGCCAGCAGCCCCCGGTGGAATGAGCAGTTCTTC	CASSPRWNEQFF
TRBV2	TRBJ1-1	NA	NA	TGTGCCAGCAGTGAACTGTTGGCCACTGAAGCTTTCTTT	CASSELLATEAFF
TRBV30	TRBJ2-7	TRBD2	NA	TGTGCCTTCTCCCCGGGGGGGTACGAGCAGTACTTC	CAFSPGGYEQYF
TRBV4-1	TRBJ1-6	TRBD1	NA	TGCGCCAGCAGCCGGGGACAGGGATATTCACCCCTCCACTTT	CASSRGQGYSPLHF
TRBV7-9	TRBJ1-3	NA	NA	TGTGCCATCATAAATCTAAACACCATATATTTT	CAIINLNTIYF
TRBV5-1	TRBJ2-1	TRBD2	NA	TGCGCCAGCTCCGCTAGCGGGGGGGCCGGGCAGTTCTTC	CASSASGGAGQFF
TRBV10-3	TRBJ1-2	NA	few	TGTGCCATCTTACCGGCGGATAACTATGGCTACACCTTC	CAILPADNYGYTF
TRBV30	TRBJ2-3	NA	NA	TGTGCCTGGAAAATGGGTTGGAATACGCAGTATTTT	CAWKMGWNTQYF
TRBV6-5	TRBJ1-2	TRBD1	NA	TGTGCCAGCAGTTACGCCCGGGACAGGGCCTATGGCTACACCTTC	CASSYARDRAYGYTF
TRBV7-9	TRBJ2-3	TRBD2	few	TGTGCCAGCAGCTTCCCTATAGCGGGGGCGAACACAGATACGCAGTATTTT	CASSFPIAGANTDTQYF
TRBV13	TRBJ1-2	NA	few	TGTGCCAGCAGCTGGGGCAGGGGAGTTTTCTATGGCTACACCTTC	CASSWGRGVFYGYTF
TRBV18	TRBJ2-5	TRBD2	NA	TGTGCCAGCTCACCGCTAGCGGGGGAAGAGACCCAGTACTTC	CASSPLAGEETQYF
TRBV9	TRBJ1-1	NA	NA	TGTGCCAGCAGCATGATGTATAAGAGCCCTGAAGCTTTCTTT	CASSMMYKSPEAFF
TRBV25-1	TRBJ1-4	NA	NA	TGTGCCAGCAGCCTGGGTAGAAAACTGTTTTTT	CASSLGRKLFF
TRBV27	TRBJ2-3	NA	NA	TGTGCCAGCAGTTTATCAGGCAGAACGCAGTATTTT	CASSLSGRTQYF
TRBV9	TRBJ2-3	NA	NA	TGTGCCAGCAGCGTAGTGGACAGAGGAAGGGATACGCAGTATTTT	CASSVVDRGRDTQYF
TRBV4-1	TRBJ1-4	TRBD1	NA	TGCGCCAGCAGCCAGGAACCGGGACAGGAGAATGAAAAACTGTTTTTT	CASSQEPGQENEKLFF
TRBV30	TRBJ2-7	NA	NA	TGTGCCTGGAGTCCCTATACCATCGGGCAGTACTTC	CAWSPYTIGQYF
TRBV4-1	TRBJ2-5	TRBD2	NA	TGCGCCAGCAGCCAGCATCTAGCGGGGGGGCCCCAGACCCAGTACTTC	CASSQHLAGGPQTQYF
TRBV9	TRBJ2-3	NA	NA	TGTGCCAGCAGCGCGTACCGGGACCCTAGCACAGATACGCAGTATTTT	CASSAYRDPSTDTQYF
TRBV7-9	TRBJ1-1	NA	few	TGTGCCAGCAGCACAACCACTCGCAAGAACACTGAAGCTTTCTTT	CASSTTTRKNTEAFF
TRBV4-1	TRBJ2-5	NA	NA	TGCGCCAGCAGCCCAGGTACTGGATCCGAGACCCAGTACTTC	CASSPGTGSETQYF
TRBV2	TRBJ2-1	TRBD1	NA	TGTGCCAGCAGAGATACTTCCGGGACAGGGCACTACAATGAGCAGTTCTTC	CASRDTSGTGHYNEQFF
TRBV5-6	TRBJ2-7	NA	NA	TGTGCCAGCAGCTTTGGATACGAGCAGTACTTC	CASSFGYEQYF
TRBV10-3	TRBJ2-6	NA	NA	TGTGCCATCGGAACGATATCTGGGGCCAACGTCCTGACTTTC	CAIGTISGANVLTF
TRBV5-1	TRBJ2-1	NA	NA	TGCGCCAGCAGGACCGGGGCGGGCAATGAGCAGTTCTTC	CASRTGAGNEQFF
TRBV4-2	TRBJ2-1	NA	NA	TGTGCCAGCAGCCAACCAAGTAATGAGCAGTTCTTC	CASSQPSNEQFF
TRBV7-3	TRBJ1-2	NA	NA	TGTGCCAGCAGCTTAGGGGGGACGGCTCAGAGCTATGGCTACACCTTC	CASSLGGTAQSYGYTF
TRBV9	TRBJ2-3	TRBD2	NA	TGTGCCAGCAGCGTAGTTAGCGGGGGGTCCACAGATACGCAGTATTTT	CASSVVSGGSTDTQYF
TRBV9	TRBJ1-5	NA	once	TGTGCCAGCAGCGTAGATCCGGGGGTTAATCAGCCCCAGCATTTT	CASSVDPGVNQPQHF
TRBV25-1	TRBJ2-1	TRBD1	NA	TGTGCCAGCAGTGAACAGGGGGCTAACTACAATGAGCAGTTCTTC	CASSEQGANYNEQFF
TRBV2	TRBJ2-7	TRBD1	NA	TGTGCCAGCAAGGAGATGGTCGAACAGGGGTACGAGCAGTACTTC	CASKEMVEQGYEQYF
TRBV7-8	TRBJ1-1	NA	many	TGTGCCAGCAGCTTAGGGTCGGGTGGGGCTGAAGCTTTCTTT	CASSLGSGGAEAFF
TRBV30	TRBJ2-7	TRBD1	NA	TGTGCCTGGAGTGCGGGGACAGATGCCTACGAGCAGTACTTC	CAWSAGTDAYEQYF
TRBV29-1	TRBJ2-1	NA	few	TGCAGCACCCCGGATGGTGGGCGGGGCCGGGGTGAGCAGTTCTTC	CSTPDGGRGRGEQFF
TRBV14	TRBJ1-2	NA	NA	TGTGCCAGCAGCCAAGAGAGCTATGGCTACACCTTC	CASSQESYGYTF
TRBV5-1	TRBJ1-1	NA	NA	TGCGCCAGCAGCCTTACAAGGGACACTGAAGCTTTCTTT	CASSLTRDTEAFF
TRBV29-1	TRBJ2-7	TRBD2	once	TGCAGCGTTGAACTAAGGACTAGCACCTACGAGCAGTACTTC	CSVELRTSTYEQYF
TRBV7-3	TRBJ2-1	TRBD2	few	TGTGCCAGCAGCTTTCCGGGACTATACAATGAGCAGTTCTTC	CASSFPGLYNEQFF
TRBV5-6	TRBJ1-1	NA	once	TGTGCCAGCAGCTGGGGTACGGGGGACACTGAAGCTTTCTTT	CASSWGTGDTEAFF
TRBV13	TRBJ1-2	TRBD1	NA	TGTGCCAGCAGACTCACCACACAGGGGACCCTCTATGGCTACACCTTC	CASRLTTQGTLYGYTF
TRBV2	TRBJ2-6	NA	few	TGTGCCAGCAATCCTCGGGCTAGCCGCTCTGGGGCCAACGTCCTGACTTTC	CASNPRASRSGANVLTF
TRBV11-3	TRBJ1-1	NA	few	TGTGCCAGCAGTTTAGCCACTGAAGCTTTCTTT	CASSLATEAFF
TRBV27	TRBJ2-7	NA	NA	TGTGCCAGCAGTTTAAGGGGCGCCCCCTACGAGCAGTACTTC	CASSLRGAPYEQYF
TRBV5-1	TRBJ1-2	NA	NA	TGCGCCAGCAGCTTGTTACCGTCTTCTAACTATGGCTACACCTTC	CASSLLPSSNYGYTF
TRBV29-1	TRBJ2-2	NA	NA	TGCAGCGTTGAATGGGGTATCGGGGAGCTGTTTTTT	CSVEWGIGELFF
TRBV7-9	TRBJ1-1	TRBD1	NA	TGTGCCAGCAGCATCGCAGGGGGAACTGAAGCTTTCTTT	CASSIAGGTEAFF
TRBV9	TRBJ1-6	TRBD1	NA	TGTGCCAGCAGGAGGGGGACAGGAGTGAATTCACCCCTCCACTTT	CASRRGTGVNSPLHF
TRBV29-1	TRBJ2-1	NA	NA	TGCAGCGTTGAAGGTGTGGACATTGCCCTCTCCTACAATGAGCAGTTCTTC	CSVEGVDIALSYNEQFF
TRBV15	TRBJ2-7	NA	NA	TGTGCCACCAGCAGAGTGGGAGGACAGGGAGTTCCTAGGGAGGGATCCACCTACGAGCAGTACTTC	CATSRVGGQGVPREGSTYEQYF
TRBV14	TRBJ2-7	TRBD1	NA	TGTGCCAGCAGCTCGCGGGACAGGAACTACGAGCAGTACTTC	CASSSRDRNYEQYF
TRBV6-5	TRBJ2-1	NA	NA	TGTGCCAGCGGAACAGGGAGCTCCTACAATGAGCAGTTCTTC	CASGTGSSYNEQFF